This T cell receptor beta chain stems from a study of blood T cell repertoires in COVID-19. Study context: Researchers got acute and convalescent COVID-19 samples from the United States, Italy and Spain.

As processed by the authors: Amplified reference gene primers provided the basis for estimating nucleated cell counts. Produced via immunoSEQ multiplex PCR; TCRdb's table is partial and in-frame only. The DNA was the basis for D and trimming; V, J and clone size are from that table. The sample lists about 160,000 clones, more than 75% occurring once. The V gene's germline CDR1 is WSHSY and CDR2 SAAADI. This CDR3 is built from 15 residues. V was clipped by 3 bases and J by 0 bases, with 9 bases between them. This TCR came from a man aged 18 to 30 with acute or convalescent COVID-19. The sample consisted of peripheral blood. V and J are TRBV10-2 and TRBJ2-1, with D possibly matching TRBD1 (6 bases). CDR3 region: CASSEQGSSYNEQFF. The CDR3 nucleotides read TGCGCCAGCAGTGAACAGGGTAGCTCCTACAATGAGCAGTTCTTC.